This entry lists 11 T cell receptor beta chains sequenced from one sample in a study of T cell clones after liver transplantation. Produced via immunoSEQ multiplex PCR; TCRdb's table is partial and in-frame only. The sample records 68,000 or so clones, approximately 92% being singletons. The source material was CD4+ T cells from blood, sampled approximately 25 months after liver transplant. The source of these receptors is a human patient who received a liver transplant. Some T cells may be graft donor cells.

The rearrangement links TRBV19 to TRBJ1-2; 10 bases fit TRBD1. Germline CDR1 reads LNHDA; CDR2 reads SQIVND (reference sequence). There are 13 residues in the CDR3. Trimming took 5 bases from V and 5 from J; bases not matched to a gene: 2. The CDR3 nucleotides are TGTGCCAGTAGTCCGGGACAGGGGTATGGCTACACCTTC. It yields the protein CASSPGQGYGYTF.

In DNA form, the CDR3 reads TGTGCCAGCAGTCCAAACAGGGGGCGTTCGGATGGCTACACCTTC. Translated: CASSPNRGRSDGYTF. The chain employs TRBV6-1 and TRBJ1-2, with 9 nucleotides matching TRBD1. CDR1 and CDR2 from the germline V gene are MNHNS and SASEGT. J was trimmed by 6 bases and V by 5 bases; bases with no gene match: 10. The CDR3 is made up of 15 amino acids.

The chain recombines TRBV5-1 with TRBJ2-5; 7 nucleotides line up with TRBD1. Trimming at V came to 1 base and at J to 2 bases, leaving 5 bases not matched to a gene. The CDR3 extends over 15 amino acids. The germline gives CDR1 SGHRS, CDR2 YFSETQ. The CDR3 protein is CASSLLGTEQETQYF. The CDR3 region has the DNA TGCGCCAGCAGCTTGTTAGGGACAGAACAAGAGACCCAGTACTTC.

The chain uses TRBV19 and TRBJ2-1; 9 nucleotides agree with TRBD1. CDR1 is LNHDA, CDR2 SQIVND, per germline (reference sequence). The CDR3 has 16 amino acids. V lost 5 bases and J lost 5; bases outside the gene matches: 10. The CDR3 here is CASSARTGAVNNEQFF. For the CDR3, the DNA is TGTGCCAGTAGTGCCCGGACAGGGGCGGTCAACAATGAGCAGTTCTTC.

The CDR3 here is CASSTPLAGAGEQYF. The CDR3 DNA reads TGTGCCAGCAGTACTCCACTAGCGGGAGCTGGGGAGCAGTACTTC. This chain uses TRBV27 with TRBJ2-7; TRBD2 matches 11 bases. This CDR3 is built from 15 residues. CDR1 MNHEY and CDR2 SMNVEV come from the germline V gene (reference sequence). Trimming took 5 bases from V and 7 from J; bases not matched to a gene: 10.

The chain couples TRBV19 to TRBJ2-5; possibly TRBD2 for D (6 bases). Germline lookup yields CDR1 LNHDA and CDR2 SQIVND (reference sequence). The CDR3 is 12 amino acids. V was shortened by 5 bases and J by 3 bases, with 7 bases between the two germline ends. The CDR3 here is CASSRGEETQYF. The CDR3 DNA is TGTGCCAGTAGTCGCGGGGAAGAGACCCAGTACTTC.

In DNA form, the CDR3 reads TGTGCCAGCTCCCAGACCCGGAGGGCAGAGACCCAGTACTTC. Amino acid sequence: CASSQTRRAETQYF. The V and J genes are TRBV21-1 and TRBJ2-5; TRBD2 is the table's D call and was not checked against the DNA. TRBV21-1 has pseudogene status. This CDR3 comprises 14 residues.

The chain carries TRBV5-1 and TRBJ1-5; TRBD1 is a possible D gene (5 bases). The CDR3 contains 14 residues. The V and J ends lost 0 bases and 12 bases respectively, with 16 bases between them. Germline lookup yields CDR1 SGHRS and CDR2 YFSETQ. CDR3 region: CASSLDDSRADQHF. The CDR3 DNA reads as TGCGCCAGCAGCTTGGACGACAGCCGGGCCGACCAGCATTTT.

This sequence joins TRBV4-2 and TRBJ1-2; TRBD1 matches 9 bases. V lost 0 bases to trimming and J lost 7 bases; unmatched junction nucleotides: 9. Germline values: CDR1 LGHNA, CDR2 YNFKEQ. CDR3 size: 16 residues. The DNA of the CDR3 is TGTGCCAGCAGCCAAGATACAGGGGGCGCGTCTAGTGGCTACACCTTC. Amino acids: CASSQDTGGASSGYTF.

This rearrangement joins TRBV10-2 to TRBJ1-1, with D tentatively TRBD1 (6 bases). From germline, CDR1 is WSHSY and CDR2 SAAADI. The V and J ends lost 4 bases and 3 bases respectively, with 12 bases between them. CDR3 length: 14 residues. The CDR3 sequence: CASSVFGGDTEAFF. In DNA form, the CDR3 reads TGCGCCAGCAGTGTTTTTGGGGGCGACACTGAAGCTTTCTTT.

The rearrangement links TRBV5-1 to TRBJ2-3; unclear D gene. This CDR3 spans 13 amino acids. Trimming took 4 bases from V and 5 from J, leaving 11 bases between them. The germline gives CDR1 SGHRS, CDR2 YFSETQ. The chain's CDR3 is CASSGESRDTQYF. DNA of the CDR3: TGCGCCAGCAGCGGAGAGAGCCGAGATACGCAGTATTTT.